These T cell receptor beta chains were read from a single sample in a study of CD8 T cells in Susac syndrome. In TCRdb, the immunoSEQ multiplex PCR reads were re-called with MiXCR into one record per CDR3 protein. Of under 200,000 distinct CDR3 sequences detected, around 96% appear once; the ten largest clones hold roughly 0.13%. The sequenced material came from CD4+ T cells from PBMCs. Receptors were obtained from a human donor in good health. Both conserved end residues are part of each CDR3. Fields, in order: V gene, J gene, clone size, D gene, CDR3 protein, CDR3 DNA. The D gene is left open where the match is weak. Expanded clones are given a class, and other clones once, few, many or no size at all.

>TRBV6-5|TRBJ1-1|NA|NA
CASSGRPGNTEAFF
TGTGCCAGTTCCGGACGCCCCGGGAACACTGAAGCTTTCTTT
>TRBV20-1|TRBJ2-7|NA|NA
CSARRGTYEQYF
TGCAGTGCCCGCCGGGGGACCTACGAGCAGTACTTC
>TRBV7-9|TRBJ2-3|NA|NA
CASLREHPSADTQYF
TGTGCCAGCCTCAGGGAGCACCCATCGGCAGATACGCAGTATTTT
>TRBV9|TRBJ1-1|NA|NA
CASSVAGDWNTEAFF
TGTGCCAGCAGCGTAGCGGGGGACTGGAACACTGAAGCTTTCTTT
>TRBV29-1|TRBJ1-1|few|NA
CSVDSLNTEAFF
TGCAGCGTGGACAGTTTGAACACTGAAGCTTTCTTT
>TRBV7-9|TRBJ2-3|NA|TRBD2
CASSLLASGGPPDTQYF
TGTGCCAGCAGCTTACTGGCGAGCGGGGGGCCTCCAGATACGCAGTATTTT
>TRBV20-1|TRBJ1-2|NA|NA
CSARDGGNYGYTF
TGCAGTGCTAGAGATGGGGGAAACTATGGCTACACCTTC
>TRBV4-3|TRBJ1-2|NA|NA
CASSQDDYGYTF
TGCGCCAGCAGCCAAGATGACTATGGCTACACCTTC
>TRBV29-1|TRBJ1-1|NA|NA
CSAGDTEAFF
TGCAGCGCCGGGGACACTGAAGCTTTCTTT
>TRBV24-1|TRBJ2-1|NA|TRBD2
CATTGTSGGLYNEQFF
TGTGCCACCACGGGGACTAGCGGGGGACTATACAATGAGCAGTTCTTC
>TRBV29-1|TRBJ1-5|NA|TRBD1
CSVRTGNQPQHF
TGCAGCGTCCGGACAGGGAATCAGCCCCAGCATTTT
>TRBV15|TRBJ2-7|NA|NA
CATSRDTSYFSSYEQYF
TGTGCCACCAGCAGAGATACATCTTACTTTAGCTCCTACGAGCAGTACTTC
>TRBV7-6|TRBJ2-5|NA|TRBD1
CASSLAGQAKTQYF
TGTGCCAGCAGCTTAGCCGGACAGGCCAAGACCCAGTACTTC